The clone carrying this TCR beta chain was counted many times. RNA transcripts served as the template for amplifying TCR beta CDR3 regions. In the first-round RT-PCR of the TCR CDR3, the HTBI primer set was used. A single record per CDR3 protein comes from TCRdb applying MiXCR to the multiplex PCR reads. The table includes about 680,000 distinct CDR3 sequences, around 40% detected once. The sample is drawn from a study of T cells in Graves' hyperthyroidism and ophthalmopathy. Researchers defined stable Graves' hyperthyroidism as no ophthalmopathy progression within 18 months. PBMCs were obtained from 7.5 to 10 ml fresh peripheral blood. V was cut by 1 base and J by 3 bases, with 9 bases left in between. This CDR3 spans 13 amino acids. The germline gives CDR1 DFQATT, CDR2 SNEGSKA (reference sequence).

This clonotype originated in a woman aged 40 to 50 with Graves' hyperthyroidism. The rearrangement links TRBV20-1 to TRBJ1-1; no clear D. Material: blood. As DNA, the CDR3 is TGCAGTGCTAGAGCAGTCCTGGACACTGAAGCTTTCTTT. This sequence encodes CSARAVLDTEAFF.